The 8 T cell receptor beta chains below were found in one sample sequenced in a study of blood T cell repertoires in COVID-19. Sequencing used immunoSEQ multiplex PCR; TCRdb keeps in-frame clones, though not all of them. The table shows about 160,000 clones, with approximately 84% occurring only once. Sequencing was done on a sample of PBMCs or T cells enriched from blood (not recorded which). The receptor set was obtained from a woman in her thirties or forties with acute COVID-19.

In its sample, this clone was seen a few times. The rearrangement joins TRBV19 to TRBJ1-5; a possible D gene is TRBD1 (5 bases). The CDR3 totals 16 residues. The germline V gene has CDR1 LNHDA and CDR2 SQIVND (reference sequence). The ends were cut back, 2 bases at V and 0 bases at J, with 11 bases in the middle. The CDR3 region has the DNA TGTGCCAGTAGTATACGGGGGTGGGCTAGCAATCAGCCCCAGCATTTT. It is translated as CASSIRGWASNQPQHF.

The chain links TRBV7-2 to TRBJ1-5, with D uncertain. Germline loops: CDR1 SGHTA, CDR2 FQGNSA. The CDR3 sequence is 12 residues long. Trimming pared 5 bases from V and 7 bases from J, leaving 9 bases between. The CDR3 coding sequence is TGTGCCAGCAGCCCCGCGGGACAGCCCCAGCATTTT. Its protein is CASSPAGQPQHF.

The gene calls are TRBV27 and TRBJ2-1, with 8 bases fitting TRBD2. The CDR3 runs to 15 residues. Trimming cost V 1 base and J 7 bases; bases outside gene matches: 6. CDR1 and CDR2 from the germline V gene are MNHEY and SMNVEV (reference sequence). CDR3 residues: CASSLYSGSRNEQFF. In DNA form, the CDR3 reads TGTGCCAGCAGTTTATACAGCGGGAGTAGAAATGAGCAGTTCTTC.

The gene calls are TRBV6-5 and TRBJ1-2; 9 bases match TRBD1. Germline V gene lookup returns CDR1 MNHEY and CDR2 SVGAGI. J lost 8 bases, V lost 6 bases, and 10 bases had no gene match. The CDR3 extends over 14 amino acids. The CDR3 DNA sequence: TGTGCCAGCAGACTACCGGGACAGGGATCCGGCTACACCTTC. It codes for CASRLPGQGSGYTF.

This clone appeared once. The chain joins TRBV5-5 to TRBJ2-2; D possibly corresponds to TRBD1 (6 bases). Germline CDR1 reads SGHKS; CDR2 reads YYEKEE (reference sequence). Between the trimmed V and J ends, which lost 0 bases and 3 bases, there was a span of 9 bases. The CDR3 has 15 residues. CDR3 nucleotide sequence: TGTGCCAGCAGCTTGGGGCAGGGGTACACCGGGGAGCTGTTTTTT. Amino acids: CASSLGQGYTGELFF.

V gene TRBV11-3 combines with J gene TRBJ1-1, with D possibly matching TRBD1 (5 bases). The CDR3 is made up of 16 amino acids. The germline gives CDR1 SGHNT, CDR2 YENEEA. Trimming pared 5 bases from V and 3 bases from J, leaving 19 bases between. CDR3 amino acids: CASSPLEGGGYTEAFF. As DNA, the CDR3 is TGTGCCAGCAGCCCACTGGAAGGCGGGGGGTACACTGAAGCTTTCTTT.

The V gene is TRBV6-7, the J gene TRBJ2-3, with 8 bases matching TRBD1. TRBV6-7 counts as an open reading frame of uncertain function. The CDR3 has 15 residues. J was trimmed by 5 bases and V by 7 bases; bases with no gene match: 11. The DNA of the CDR3 is TGTGCCAGCACCTACAGGGGGGCTGGAGGAGATACGCAGTATTTT. It is translated as CASTYRGAGGDTQYF.

This clone was observed a single time. The rearrangement joins TRBV15 to TRBJ1-4; 7 bases match TRBD1. The CDR3 length is 14 residues. Germline values: CDR1 LNHNV, CDR2 YYDKDF (reference sequence). J was trimmed by 8 bases and V by 3 bases; bases with no gene match: 6. CDR3 residues: CATSRPQGEEKLFF. The CDR3 DNA follows: TGTGCCACCAGCAGGCCGCAGGGGGAGGAAAAACTGTTTTTT.